Following are 10 T cell receptor beta chains from one sample sequenced in a study of blood T cell repertoires in COVID-19. The method was immunoSEQ multiplex PCR; TCRdb's version includes in-frame clones alone and lacks a portion of them. The data contain roughly 170,000 clones, 82% of them seen just once; the ten biggest clones take up 15% to 20%. Sequencing was done on a sample of PBMCs or T cells enriched from blood (not recorded which). These TCRs come from a man aged 60 to 75 who had recovered from COVID-19.

The V gene is TRBV19, the J gene TRBJ2-7; 10 bases map to TRBD2. Losses at the gene ends were 6 bases for V and 1 base for J; bases not matched to a gene: 6. Germline-derived CDR1 and CDR2 are LNHDA and SQIVND (reference sequence). The CDR3 is 15 residues long. CDR3 DNA: TGTGCCAGTAGCCTAGGACTAGCGGAGTCCTACGAGCAGTACTTC. This sequence encodes CASSLGLAESYEQYF.

The rearrangement uses TRBV5-8 and TRBJ1-5; 9 bases agree with TRBD1. The CDR3 has 16 residues. In germline, CDR1 is SGHTS, CDR2 YDEGEE. With V trimmed by 4 bases and J by 3 bases, 8 bases remained unmatched. The CDR3 spells CASSRPGTGNNQPQHF. In DNA form, the CDR3 reads TGTGCCAGCAGCCGTCCCGGGACAGGGAACAATCAGCCCCAGCATTTT.

This clone was detected only once. The chain employs TRBV11-3 and TRBJ2-2; a weak D match, TRBD2 (6 bases). This CDR3 has 17 residues. Trimming removed 5 bases at V and 3 bases at J, with 19 bases between. Germline V gene sequence: CDR1 SGHNT, CDR2 YENEEA. The CDR3 region is CASSTGKSGTHTGELFF. The CDR3 bases are TGTGCCAGCAGCACCGGGAAGTCCGGGACTCACACCGGGGAGCTGTTTTTT.

With regard to this clone: The junction differs from germline at one of its ends, possibly a read error. The rearrangement uses TRBV7-7 and TRBJ2-3; D gene ambiguous. The CDR3 extends over 13 amino acids. In germline, CDR1 is SSHAT, CDR2 FNYEAQ (reference sequence). DNA of the CDR3: TGTGCTAGCAGCTTAGGGCAGAGGGATACGCAGTATTTT. Translated: CASSLGQRDTQYF. The whole variable domain, remainder taken from reference TRBV7-7 and TRBJ2-3, is GAGVSQSPRYKVTKRGQDVTLRCDPISSHATLYWYQQALGQGPEFLTYFNYEAQPDKSGLPSDRFSAERPEGSISTLTIQRTEQRDSAMYRCASSLGQRDTQYFGPGTRLTVL.

This sequence joins TRBV9 and TRBJ1-2; 8 bases align to TRBD1. The trim removed 2 bases at V and 8 bases at J, leaving 14 bases unmatched. This CDR3 is built from 16 residues. Germline CDR1 and CDR2: SGDLS and YYNGEE. The CDR3 here is CASSVPRTGPQSGYTF. Written as DNA, the CDR3 is TGTGCCAGCAGCGTCCCCCGGACAGGGCCCCAAAGCGGCTACACCTTC.

The chain links TRBV2 to TRBJ1-5; D might be TRBD1 (5 bases). Trimming took 2 bases from V and 6 from J, leaving 5 bases between them. Germline loops: CDR1 SNHLY, CDR2 FYNNEI. This CDR3 has 12 amino acids. CDR3 loop: CASSEQGQPQHF. The CDR3 nucleotides read TGTGCCAGCAGTGAACAGGGTCAGCCCCAGCATTTT.

To note about this clone: The junction differs from germline at one of its ends, possibly a read error. The chain combines TRBV25-1 with TRBJ2-2, with D perhaps matching TRBD2 (5 bases). The CDR3 runs 11 residues. CDR1 MGHDK and CDR2 SYGVNS come from the germline V gene. CDR3 nucleotides: TGTGCCAGCACGTGGACCGGGGAGCTGCTTTTT. Translation: CASTWTGELLF.

The V call is TRBV9, the J call TRBJ2-3; a possible D gene is TRBD1 (6 bases). CDR1 and CDR2 from the germline V gene are SGDLS and YYNGEE. V gave up 3 bases and J gave up 14 bases, with 16 bases separating them. This CDR3 region has 12 residues. The CDR3 sequence is CASSGDTGSLYF. Written as DNA, the CDR3 is TGTGCCAGCAGCGGTGATACAGGGTCTTTGTATTTT.

V usage is TRBV5-1 and J usage is TRBJ2-3; D is uncertain. The CDR3 spans 15 residues. V was trimmed by 0 bases and J by 0 bases, leaving 8 bases between them. In germline, CDR1 is SGHRS, CDR2 YFSETQ. CDR3 amino acids: CASSLVATSTDTQYF. DNA of the CDR3: TGCGCCAGCAGCTTGGTGGCAACCAGCACAGATACGCAGTATTTT. Full variable domain (outside the CDR3, taken from reference TRBV5-1 and TRBJ2-3): KAGVTQTPRYLIKTRGQQVTLSCSPISGHRSVSWYQQTPGQGLQFLFEYFSETQRNKGNFPGRFSGRQFSNSRSEMNVSTLELGDSALYLCASSLVATSTDTQYFGPGTRLTVL.

This clone showed up just a few times. This chain joins TRBV4-1 and TRBJ2-7; 7 bases agree with TRBD2. The germline gives CDR1 MGHRA, CDR2 YSYEKL. Trimming cost V 4 bases and J 0 bases; bases outside gene matches: 3. This CDR3 is 14 amino acids long. CDR3 region: CASSPGLISYEQYF. In nucleotides, the CDR3 is TGCGCCAGCAGCCCGGGACTAATCTCCTACGAGCAGTACTTC.